Many counts were recorded for the clone carrying this T cell receptor beta chain. The target antigen is unknown. The V and J ends lost 6 bases and 9 bases respectively, with 9 bases between them. This CDR3 has 11 amino acids. The V gene's germline CDR1 is MNHEY and CDR2 SVGEGT. Priming with a constant-region primer yielded TCR beta cDNA from 400 to 550 ng total RNA. Libraries for TCR beta were built through three nested multiplex PCR rounds, which together made up a slightly modified ARM-PCR procedure. PCR rounds one and two used TRBV1-TRBV30 forward primers with a C-beta reverse primer for around 10 cycles each. MiXCR, applied by TCRdb to the multiplex PCR reads, yields one record per CDR3 protein. The sample lists around 210,000 distinct CDR3 sequences; almost 65% were seen once. This entry comes from a study of tumor-infiltrating lymphocytes in primary liver carcinoma. Study in general: Spanning 4.2 to 10 cm, the tumors were T1-T3 N0M0. Productive TCRbeta read counts per sample ran from roughly 3.5 to 7 million and were similar across tissue types.

Study-wide findings and caveats: The use of bulk unsorted samples meant that CD4+ and CD8+ repertoires were not compared. Blood's top-250-clone fraction was significantly lower than that of tumors (p = 0.039).

Unsorted whole blood supplied the blood RNA, and germline DNA was isolated too. This rearrangement joins TRBV6-2 or TRBV6-3 to TRBJ2-4; D unresolved. This clonotype originated in an older woman with primary liver carcinoma and hepatitis B virus infection. Sequencing was carried out using peripheral blood. The CDR3 DNA reads as TGTGCCAGCAGAGGAATCGGCATTCAGTACTTC. The encoded protein is CASRGIGIQYF.